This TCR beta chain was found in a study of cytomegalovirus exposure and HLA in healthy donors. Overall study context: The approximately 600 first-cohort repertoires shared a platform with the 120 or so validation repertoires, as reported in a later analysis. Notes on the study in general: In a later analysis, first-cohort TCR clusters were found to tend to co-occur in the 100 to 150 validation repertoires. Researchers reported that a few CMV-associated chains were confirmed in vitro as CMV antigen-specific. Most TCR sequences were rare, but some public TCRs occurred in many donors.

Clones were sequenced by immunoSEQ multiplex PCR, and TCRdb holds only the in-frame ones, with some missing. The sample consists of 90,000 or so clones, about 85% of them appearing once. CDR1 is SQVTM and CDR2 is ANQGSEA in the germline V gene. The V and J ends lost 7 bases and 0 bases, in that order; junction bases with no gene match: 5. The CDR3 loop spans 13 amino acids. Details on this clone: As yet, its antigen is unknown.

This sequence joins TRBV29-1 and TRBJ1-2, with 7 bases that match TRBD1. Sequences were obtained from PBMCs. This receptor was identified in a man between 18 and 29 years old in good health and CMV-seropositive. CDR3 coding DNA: TGCAGCGCTCAGGGACAGTCTAACTATGGCTACACCTTC. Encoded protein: CSAQGQSNYGYTF.